The 11 T cell receptor beta chains below all came from one sample that was sequenced in a study of blood T cell repertoires in COVID-19. The assay was immunoSEQ multiplex PCR, and TCRdb's table has in-frame clones only and misses some. Here the sample spans around 280,000 clones, roughly 90% being singletons. Sequencing was done on a sample of PBMCs or T cells enriched from blood (not recorded which). All receptors come from a woman under 30 with acute COVID-19.

The genes are TRBV30 and TRBJ1-6, with 7 bases aligning to TRBD1. V trimming: 3 bases; J trimming: 0 bases; junction bases outside the gene matches: 2. The CDR3 covers 15 residues. Germline V gene lookup returns CDR1 GTSNPN and CDR2 SVGIG (reference sequence). DNA of the CDR3: TGTGCCTGGAGGGGACAGAGCTCCTATAATTCACCCCTCCACTTT. It codes for CAWRGQSSYNSPLHF.

This sequence joins TRBV5-5 and TRBJ2-1; TRBD2 aligns across 8 bases. This CDR3 is built from 18 residues. V dropped 7 bases and J dropped 7; count of bases not matched to a gene: 22. CDR1 is SGHKS and CDR2 is YYEKEE in the germline V gene (reference sequence). DNA of the CDR3: TGTGCCAGCGGTAAGCGGGAGCACTTCGAGTTTGGTCGAAATGAGCAGTTCTTC. It encodes CASGKREHFEFGRNEQFF.

The genes are TRBV6-1 and TRBJ2-1, with TRBD2 matching over 7 bases. Germline trimming cut 2 bases from V and 7 bases from J; bases unmatched to any gene: 8. Germline values: CDR1 MNHNS, CDR2 SASEGT. The CDR3 extends over 15 amino acids. The CDR3 region has the DNA TGTGCCAGCAGTGAACTTCGACTAGCTTTGAATGAGCAGTTCTTC. Protein sequence: CASSELRLALNEQFF.

This clone has a single count. The chain joins TRBV6-5 to TRBJ1-2, with D perhaps matching TRBD1 (6 bases). The germline V gene encodes CDR1 MNHEY and CDR2 SVGAGI. There are 14 residues in the CDR3. V shed 4 bases and J shed 5 bases, with 14 bases lying between them. This CDR3 is CASSLQTDSYGYTF. In DNA, the CDR3 is TGTGCCAGCAGTTTGCAGACGGACAGTTATGGCTACACCTTC.

V gene TRBV19 combines with J gene TRBJ1-1; 8 bases align to TRBD1. This CDR3 comprises 15 residues. Germline values: CDR1 LNHDA, CDR2 SQIVND (reference sequence). V shed 5 bases and J 1 base; nucleotides not matched to a gene: 6. In nucleotides, the CDR3 is TGTGCCAGTAGTTTACCCGGGACAGGGAACACTGAAGCTTTCTTT. Translation gives CASSLPGTGNTEAFF.

The CDR3 DNA reads TGTGCCTGGAGTGGGGGGGGCTATGGCTACACCTTC. The encoded protein is CAWSGGGYGYTF. The chain couples TRBV30 to TRBJ1-2, with a tentative D call TRBD1 (5 bases). Germline-derived CDR1 and CDR2 are GTSNPN and SVGIG (reference sequence). Trimming took 1 base from V and 4 from J, leaving 7 bases between them. CDR3 length: 12 residues.

The rearrangement uses TRBV11-2 and TRBJ2-7, with 14 bases aligning to TRBD2. CDR3 length equals 16 residues. Per germline, CDR1 SGHAT and CDR2 FQNNGV. V shed 5 bases and J 6 bases; nucleotides not matched to a gene: 9. CDR3 DNA: TGTGCCAGCAGCAGGGTGGGACTAGCGGGAGTGGCCGAGCAGTACTTC. Its protein product is CASSRVGLAGVAEQYF.

This sequence joins TRBV27 and TRBJ1-5; D not certain. V lost 2 bases and J lost 2, with 10 bases in between. Germline CDR1 is MNHEY and CDR2 is SMNVEV (reference sequence). The CDR3 has 15 residues. This chain's CDR3 is CASSLDTGGNQPQHF. The CDR3 bases are TGTGCCAGCAGTTTAGACACCGGGGGCAATCAGCCCCAGCATTTT.

The V call is TRBV28, the J call TRBJ1-1; no clear D gene. Per the germline V gene, CDR1 is MDHEN and CDR2 is SYDVKM. The V end lost 3 bases, the J end lost 5 bases, and 13 bases lay between the germline ends. The CDR3 has 14 amino acids. The CDR3: CASSFEEGRTEAFF. The CDR3 nucleotides are TGTGCCAGCAGTTTTGAGGAGGGTAGGACTGAAGCTTTCTTT.

The chain combines TRBV3-1 (or the pseudogene TRBV3-2) with TRBJ2-5; possibly TRBD2 for D (6 bases). The CDR3 sequence is 14 residues long. The germline V gene encodes CDR1 LGHDT and CDR2 YNNKEL (reference sequence). Trimming left V 0 bases short and J 3 bases short, with 8 bases between. Here the CDR3 DNA reads TGTGCCAGCAGCCAAGACGGCGGGGAAGAGACCCAGTACTTC. Translation gives CASSQDGGEETQYF.

J is TRBJ2-5 and V is TRBV2; 8 bases align to TRBD2. The length of the CDR3 is 15 residues. Germline V gene data show CDR1 as SNHLY and CDR2 as FYNNEI. Trimming removed 4 bases from V and 5 bases from J; junction bases left unmatched: 9. Here the CDR3 reads CASSGSGIAIETQYF. The DNA for the CDR3 is TGTGCCAGCAGTGGTAGCGGGATCGCTATTGAGACCCAGTACTTC. Combining the CDR3 with reference TRBV2 and TRBJ2-5 gives the whole variable domain EPEVTQTPSHQVTQMGQEVILRCVPISNHLYFYWYRQILGQKVEFLVSFYNNEISEKSEIFDDQFSVERPDGSNFTLKIRSTKLEDSAMYFCASSGSGIAIETQYFGPGTRLLVL.